This TCR beta chain is from a study of PD-L1 blockade in urothelial cancer. The wider study: Earlier, patients had received 0 to 3 chemotherapy regimens.

The CDR3 loop spans 15 amino acids. CDR1 is SGHAT, CDR2 FQNNGV, per germline. Deletions cut 7 bases from V and 2 bases from J, with 15 bases between. The sample's time point: peripheral blood 6 weeks after treatment start. Clones were read by immunoSEQ multiplex PCR, and TCRdb kept only the in-frame ones, dropping some. There are 83,000 or so clones in the sample; roughly 83% occur only once, and around 7.7% lies in the top ten. The chain uses TRBV11-2 and TRBJ2-1, with TRBD1 as a possible D gene (6 bases). The origin of this receptor is an older man with urothelial cancer. The material sequenced was PBMCs, taken around atezolizumab (anti-PD-L1) treatment. The CDR3 coding sequence is TGTGCCAGCATACAGGGTGGTACCGCCTACAATGAGCAGTTCTTC. This sequence encodes CASIQGGTAYNEQFF.